This T cell receptor beta chain is from a study of cytomegalovirus exposure and HLA in healthy donors. The PCR ran on 60 Vbeta and 13 Jbeta primers. Sequencing used immunoSEQ multiplex PCR; TCRdb keeps in-frame clones, though not all of them. The sample holds under 200,000 clones, over 75% seen once. Germline V gene sequence: CDR1 SNHLY, CDR2 FYNNEI. This CDR3 contains 15 residues. V lost 1 base and J lost 4; bases outside the gene matches: 7. To note about this clone: Its antigen is unidentified.

General study findings and limits: The study reported that TCR beta sequences accurately predicted HLA-A and HLA-B alleles in most subjects.

The J gene is TRBJ2-7, the V gene TRBV2; TRBD1 aligns across 7 bases. The receptor's source is a human donor in good health. Source material: PBMCs. The CDR3 loop reads CASSEGEDRTYEQYF. In nucleotides, the CDR3 is TGTGCCAGCAGTGAAGGAGAGGACAGGACGTACGAGCAGTACTTC. The full variable domain, rest sourced from reference TRBV2 and TRBJ2-7, is EPEVTQTPSHQVTQMGQEVILRCVPISNHLYFYWYRQILGQKVEFLVSFYNNEISEKSEIFDDQFSVERPDGSNFTLKIRSTKLEDSAMYFCASSEGEDRTYEQYFGPGTRLTVT.